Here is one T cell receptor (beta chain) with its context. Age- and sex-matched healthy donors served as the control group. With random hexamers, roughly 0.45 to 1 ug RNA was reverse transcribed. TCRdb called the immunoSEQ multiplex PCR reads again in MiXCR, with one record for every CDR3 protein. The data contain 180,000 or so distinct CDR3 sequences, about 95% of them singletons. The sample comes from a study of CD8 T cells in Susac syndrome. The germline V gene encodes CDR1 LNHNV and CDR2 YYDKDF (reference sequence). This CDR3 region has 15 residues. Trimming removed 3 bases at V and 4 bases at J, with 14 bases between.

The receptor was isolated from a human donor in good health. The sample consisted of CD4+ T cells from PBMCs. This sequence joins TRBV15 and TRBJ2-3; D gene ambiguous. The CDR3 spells CATSRETGGADTQYF. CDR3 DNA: TGTGCCACCAGCAGGGAGACGGGTGGTGCAGATACGCAGTATTTT.